This entry lists 27 T cell receptor beta chains sequenced from one sample in a study of CD8 T cells in Susac syndrome. Roughly 0.45 to 1 ug RNA was reverse transcribed with random hexamers. TCRdb reprocessed the immunoSEQ multiplex PCR reads via MiXCR and lists one record per CDR3 protein. Among under 20,000 distinct CDR3 sequences, 90% to 95% were seen once, and the ten largest hold over 0.2%. Sequencing was performed on CD8+ T cells from PBMCs. These receptors originate from a human donor in good health.

This clonotype is a singleton in its sample. The rearrangement uses TRBV7-7 and TRBJ2-7, with 9 bases lining up with TRBD1. CDR3 length: 15 residues. From germline, CDR1 is SSHAT and CDR2 FNYEAQ (reference sequence). CDR3 residues: CASSFNLTGGYEQYV. The CDR3, as DNA: TGTGCTAGCAGCTTCAATTTGACAGGGGGATACGAGCAGTACGTC.

The V gene is TRBV28, the J gene TRBJ2-5; 7 nucleotides line up with TRBD1. The length of the CDR3 is 16 residues. The V gene end was trimmed by 4 bases and the J gene end by 1 base; junction bases not matched to a gene: 9. Germline CDR1 and CDR2: MDHEN and SYDVKM. Here the CDR3 reads CASSSTGDNSQETQYF. In nucleotides, the CDR3 is TGTGCCAGCAGTTCTACAGGGGATAACTCCCAAGAGACCCAGTACTTC.

The rearrangement uses TRBV27 and TRBJ1-5; no clear D gene. This CDR3 is built from 14 residues. CDR1 is MNHEY, CDR2 SMNVEV, per germline (reference sequence). With 6 bases removed from V and 0 bases from J, the gap between germline ends came to 9 bases. This chain's CDR3 is CASRLGFSNQPQHF. In DNA, the CDR3 is TGTGCCAGCAGGCTAGGGTTTAGCAATCAGCCCCAGCATTTT.

This rearrangement joins TRBV21-1 to TRBJ1-1; TRBD1 reflects the table's D call only, with no check against the DNA. TRBV21-1 is noted as a pseudogene. The CDR3 runs 15 residues. The CDR3 DNA is TGTGCCAGCAGCAAGGTAACAGGGCCGAACACTGAAGCTTTCTTT. The encoded protein is CASSKVTGPNTEAFF.

This clonotype was counted only a few times. One junction end disagrees with the germline gene, perhaps due to a read error. The chain combines TRBV27 with TRBJ1-1, with D perhaps matching TRBD1 (6 bases). The V gene's germline CDR1 is MNHEY and CDR2 SMNVEV (reference sequence). This CDR3 is 15 amino acids long. The CDR3: CASSLSTGRNTEAFF. CDR3 DNA: TGTGCCAGCAGTTTATCTACAGGGAGGAACACTGAGGCTTTCTTT.

As concerns this clonotype: Germline is not matched at one junction end, which may reflect a read error. J is TRBJ2-5 and V is TRBV13, with 7 positions matching TRBD2. This CDR3 has 14 residues. CDR1 is PRHDT and CDR2 is FYEKMQ in the germline V gene (reference sequence). The CDR3 bases are TGTGCCAGCAGTTTAGCGGGCGCTTTTGAGACCCAGTACTTC. Its protein product is CASSLAGAFETQYF. The variable domain in full, with the rest retrieved from reference TRBV13 and TRBJ2-5, is AAGVIQSPRHLIKEKRETATLKCYPIPRHDTVYWYQQGPGQDPQFLISFYEKMQSDKGSIPDRFSAQQFSDYHSELNMSSLELGDSALYFCASSLAGAFETQYFGPGTRLLVL.

This chain uses TRBV2 with TRBJ2-7; a possible D gene is TRBD1 (5 bases). V was clipped by 2 bases and J by 2 bases, with 10 bases between them. CDR1 is SNHLY, CDR2 FYNNEI, per germline. The CDR3 runs to 14 residues. The CDR3 DNA sequence: TGTGCCAGCAGTGAATTTAGGGGAACCTACGAGCAGTACTTC. This translates into CASSEFRGTYEQYF.

The chain employs TRBV27 and TRBJ2-5; TRBD2 aligns across 10 bases. Germline V lookup: CDR1 MNHEY, CDR2 SMNVEV (reference sequence). Unmatched junction bases numbered 15, after V lost 6 bases and J lost 5 bases. CDR3 length equals 17 residues. CDR3 residues: CASRRTGLAEGWETQYF. CDR3 nucleotides: TGTGCCAGCAGGAGAACCGGACTAGCGGAGGGCTGGGAGACCCAGTACTTC.

In its sample, this clonotype was seen a few times. The chain links TRBV29-1 to TRBJ2-1, with D uncertain. V was clipped by 5 bases and J by 1 base, with 9 bases between them. The CDR3 runs to 13 residues. Germline V gene sequence: CDR1 SQVTM, CDR2 ANQGSEA. The CDR3 DNA is TGCAGCGTTTTGTCGCAGTCCTACAATGAGCAGTTCTTC. Protein sequence: CSVLSQSYNEQFF.

The V call is TRBV7-9, the J call TRBJ2-1, with a weak D call TRBD2 (5 bases). V was trimmed by 4 bases and J by 2 bases, leaving 18 bases between them. The CDR3 has 17 residues. Per germline, CDR1 SEHNR and CDR2 FQNEAQ (reference sequence). The CDR3: CASSSTDYTTAYNEQFF. The DNA of the CDR3 is TGTGCCAGCAGCTCGACCGACTACACCACAGCCTACAATGAGCAGTTCTTC.

This chain uses TRBV3-1 with TRBJ2-7; D might be TRBD1 (5 bases). Germline loops: CDR1 LGHDT, CDR2 YNNKEL (reference sequence). The germline V and J ends were trimmed by 1 base and 2 bases, with 12 bases remaining between them. CDR3 length equals 15 residues. As DNA, the CDR3 is TGTGCCAGCAGCCAAGGGGTTCAGGGCCCCTACGAGCAGTACGTC. The encoded protein is CASSQGVQGPYEQYV.

This chain joins TRBV7-9 and TRBJ2-1; 14 positions match TRBD2. Trimming took 5 bases from V and 4 from J; bases not matched to a gene: 10. The V gene's germline CDR1 is SEHNR and CDR2 FQNEAQ (reference sequence). The CDR3 is 18 residues long. The CDR3 DNA sequence: TGTGCCAGCAGCGGCCGGACTAGCGGGAGGATAAATTACAATGAGCAGTTCTTC. It translates to CASSGRTSGRINYNEQFF.

The chain joins TRBV29-1 to TRBJ1-1; D gene unclear. V lost 6 bases to trimming and J lost 7 bases, with 9 bases between them. Germline V gives CDR1 SQVTM, CDR2 ANQGSEA. The length of the CDR3 is 10 residues. CDR3 amino acids: CSVRQLEAFF. The DNA for the CDR3 is TGCAGCGTGAGACAACTTGAAGCTTTCTTT. The full variable domain, its missing parts supplied by reference TRBV29-1 and TRBJ1-1, is SAVISQKPSRDICQRGTSLTIQCQVDSQVTMMFWYRQQPGQSLTLIATANQGSEATYESGFVIDKFPISRPNLTFSTLTVSNMSPEDSSIYLCSVRQLEAFFGQGTRLTVV.

The rearrangement links TRBV9 to TRBJ2-2; D ambiguous. From germline, CDR1 is SGDLS and CDR2 YYNGEE. This CDR3 comprises 13 residues. With 3 bases removed from V and 6 bases from J, the gap between germline ends came to 9 bases. CDR3 nucleotide sequence: TGTGCCAGCAGCGCAAGGCTTCCCGGGGAGCTGTTTTTT. This encodes CASSARLPGELFF.

V gene TRBV20-1 combines with J gene TRBJ2-7; the match to TRBD1 covers 7 bases. The V gene's germline CDR1 is DFQATT and CDR2 SNEGSKA (reference sequence). This CDR3 is 15 amino acids long. Trimming took 5 bases from V and 0 from J; bases not matched to a gene: 10. CDR3 amino acids: CSAPNYRDSSYEQYF. CDR3 DNA: TGCAGTGCTCCGAACTACCGGGACAGCTCCTACGAGCAGTACTTC.

The rearrangement joins TRBV30 to TRBJ2-1; D unresolved. The germline gives CDR1 GTSNPN, CDR2 SVGIG (reference sequence). Trimming took off 0 bases at V and 7 bases at J, with 7 bases between the two ends. This CDR3 region has 12 residues. CDR3 in amino acids: CAWSVLGNEQFF. The CDR3 DNA sequence: TGTGCCTGGAGTGTACTGGGGAATGAGCAGTTCTTC.

This chain joins TRBV19 and TRBJ2-1; tentatively, D is TRBD2 (6 bases). Between the trimmed V and J ends, which lost 3 bases and 4 bases, there was a span of 10 bases. In germline, CDR1 is LNHDA, CDR2 SQIVND (reference sequence). This CDR3 comprises 14 residues. The CDR3 nucleotides read TGTGCCAGTAGTATGTGGGACTCTTACAATGAGCAGTTCTTC. It yields the protein CASSMWDSYNEQFF.

V is TRBV15 and J is TRBJ2-7; no definite D call. V lost 0 bases and J 2 bases, leaving 11 bases between the germline ends. The CDR3 runs to 15 residues. From germline, CDR1 is LNHNV and CDR2 YYDKDF (reference sequence). This CDR3 is CATSRDLINPYEQYF. CDR3 bases: TGTGCCACCAGCAGAGATCTGATTAACCCCTACGAGCAGTACTTC.

The CDR3 sequence: CSVPTGAIYNEQFF. In nucleotides, the CDR3 is TGCAGCGTCCCCACAGGGGCAATCTACAATGAGCAGTTCTTC. This chain connects TRBV29-1 to TRBJ2-1, with 7 bases that match TRBD1. Trimming removed 6 bases from V and 3 bases from J; junction bases left unmatched: 8. Germline CDR1 is SQVTM and CDR2 is ANQGSEA. The CDR3 runs 14 residues.

V is TRBV28 and J is TRBJ2-1, with 7 bases lining up with TRBD1. The CDR3 is made up of 13 amino acids. Trimming took 4 bases from V and 7 from J; bases not matched to a gene: 4. Germline V gene sequence: CDR1 MDHEN, CDR2 SYDVKM. The CDR3 sequence is CASSSLGQNEQFF. In nucleotides, the CDR3 is TGTGCCAGCAGTTCCTTGGGACAGAATGAGCAGTTCTTC.

The V call is TRBV4-3, the J call TRBJ2-5; TRBD2 matches 8 bases. Germline V gene lookup returns CDR1 LGHNA and CDR2 YSLEER. Losses at the gene ends were 0 bases for V and 4 bases for J; bases not matched to a gene: 7. The CDR3 has 16 amino acids. CDR3 DNA sequence: TGCGCCAGCAGCCAAGATTGGGGGACTAGACCAGAGACCCAGTACTTC. It specifies CASSQDWGTRPETQYF.

The chain links TRBV27 to TRBJ2-2; D is undetermined. Germline values: CDR1 MNHEY, CDR2 SMNVEV (reference sequence). This CDR3 is built from 14 residues. Trimming left V 5 bases short and J 7 bases short, with 14 bases between. This CDR3 is CASSPGSFLGELFF. CDR3 in DNA: TGTGCCAGCAGTCCTGGGTCTTTCCTCGGGGAGCTGTTTTTT.

This chain joins TRBV11-1 and TRBJ2-6, with D possibly TRBD2 on 6 matching bases. Germline V gene data show CDR1 as SGHAT and CDR2 as FQDESV (reference sequence). This CDR3 spans 21 amino acids. V was cut by 4 bases and J by 0 bases, with 25 bases left in between. The CDR3 spells CASSSSLSERTGLSGANVLTF. The CDR3 region has the DNA TGTGCCAGCAGCTCTTCATTATCCGAGAGGACGGGACTCTCTGGGGCCAACGTCCTGACTTTC. The complete variable domain, with remaining parts taken from reference TRBV11-1 and TRBJ2-6, reads EAEVAQSPRYKITEKSQAVAFWCDPISGHATLYWYRQILGQGPELLVQFQDESVVDDSQLPKDRFSAERLKGVDSTLKIQPAELGDSAMYLCASSSSLSERTGLSGANVLTFGAGSRLTVL.

This chain connects TRBV7-9 to TRBJ1-4; D call uncertain. This CDR3 is 16 amino acids long. Trimming removed 2 bases at V and 5 bases at J, with 15 bases between. Germline loops: CDR1 SEHNR, CDR2 FQNEAQ (reference sequence). CDR3 sequence (DNA): TGTGCCAGCAGCTTAATCCCCGGGCAGATCAATGAAAAACTGTTTTTT. Amino acids: CASSLIPGQINEKLFF. Variable domain in full (rest from reference TRBV7-9 and TRBJ1-4): DTGVSQNPRHKITKRGQNVTFRCDPISEHNRLYWYRQTLGQGPEFLTYFQNEAQLEKSRLLSDRFSAERPKGSFSTLEIQRTEQGDSAMYLCASSLIPGQINEKLFFGSGTQLSVL.

V gene TRBV19 combines with J gene TRBJ2-7; D is possibly TRBD2 (6 bases). V was shortened by 3 bases and J by 5 bases, with 23 bases between the two germline ends. This CDR3 spans 17 amino acids. Germline V lookup: CDR1 LNHDA, CDR2 SQIVND (reference sequence). The CDR3 DNA reads as TGTGCCAGTAGTATCTATCTAACTCGGCGGGATTACCACGAGCAGTACTTC. Amino acid sequence: CASSIYLTRRDYHEQYF.

V usage is TRBV7-8 and J usage is TRBJ2-1; 10 nucleotides line up with TRBD2. V shed 9 bases and J 0 bases; nucleotides not matched to a gene: 17. Germline-derived CDR1 and CDR2 are SGHVS and FQNEAQ. The CDR3 contains 19 residues. CDR3 DNA: TGTGCCAGTTGCCAACCGGGACTAGCGTACCTAAGCTCCTACAATGAGCAGTTCTTC. Protein product: CASCQPGLAYLSSYNEQFF.

This chain uses TRBV25-1 with TRBJ2-1; TRBD2 might be the D (5 bases). This CDR3 spans 16 amino acids. Trimming took off 8 bases at V and 0 bases at J, with 17 bases between the two ends. Germline V gene sequence: CDR1 MGHDK, CDR2 SYGVNS. CDR3 DNA: TGTGCCAGCGCAGAGCGGCGGAAGAGCTCCTACAATGAGCAGTTCTTC. Its translation: CASAERRKSSYNEQFF. The whole variable domain, remainder taken from reference TRBV25-1 and TRBJ2-1, is EADIYQTPRYLVIGTGKKITLECSQTMGHDKMYWYQQDPGMELHLIHYSYGVNSTEKGDLSSESTVSRIRTEHFPLTLESARPSHTSQYLCASAERRKSSYNEQFFGPGTRLTVL.